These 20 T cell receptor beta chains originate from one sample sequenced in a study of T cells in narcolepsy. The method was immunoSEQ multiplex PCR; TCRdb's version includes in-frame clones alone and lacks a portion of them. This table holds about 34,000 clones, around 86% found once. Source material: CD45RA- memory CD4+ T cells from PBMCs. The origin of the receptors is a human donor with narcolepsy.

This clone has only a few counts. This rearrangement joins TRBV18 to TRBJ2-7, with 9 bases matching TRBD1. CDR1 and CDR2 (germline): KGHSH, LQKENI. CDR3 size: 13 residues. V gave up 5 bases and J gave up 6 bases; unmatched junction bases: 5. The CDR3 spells CASSSGTGPEQYF. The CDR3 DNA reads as TGTGCCAGCTCATCCGGGACAGGGCCCGAGCAGTACTTC.

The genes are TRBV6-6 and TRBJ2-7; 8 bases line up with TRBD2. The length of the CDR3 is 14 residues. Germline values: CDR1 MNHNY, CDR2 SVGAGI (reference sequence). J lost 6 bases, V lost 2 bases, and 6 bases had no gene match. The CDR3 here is CASSYGRLAREQYF. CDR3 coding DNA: TGTGCCAGCAGTTACGGCCGACTAGCGCGCGAGCAGTACTTC.

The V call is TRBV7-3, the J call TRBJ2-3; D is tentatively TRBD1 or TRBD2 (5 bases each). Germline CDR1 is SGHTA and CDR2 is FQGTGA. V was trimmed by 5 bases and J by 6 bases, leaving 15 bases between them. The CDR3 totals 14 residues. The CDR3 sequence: CASSAPGRADTQYF. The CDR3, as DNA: TGTGCCAGCAGCGCCCCGGGACGGGCCGATACGCAGTATTTT.

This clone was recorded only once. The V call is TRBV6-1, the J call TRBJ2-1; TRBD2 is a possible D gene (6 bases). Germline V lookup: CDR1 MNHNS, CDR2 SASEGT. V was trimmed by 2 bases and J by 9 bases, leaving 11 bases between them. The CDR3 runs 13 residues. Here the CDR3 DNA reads TGTGCCAGCAGTGAATTGGGACTTGGTGAGCAGTTCTTC. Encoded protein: CASSELGLGEQFF.

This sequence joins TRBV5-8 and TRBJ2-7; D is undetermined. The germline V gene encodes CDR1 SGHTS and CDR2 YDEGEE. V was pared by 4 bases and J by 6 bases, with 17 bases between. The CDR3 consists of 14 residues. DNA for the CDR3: TGTGCCAGCAGCAATACTCCCAGTCCGCTCGAGCAGTACTTC. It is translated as CASSNTPSPLEQYF.

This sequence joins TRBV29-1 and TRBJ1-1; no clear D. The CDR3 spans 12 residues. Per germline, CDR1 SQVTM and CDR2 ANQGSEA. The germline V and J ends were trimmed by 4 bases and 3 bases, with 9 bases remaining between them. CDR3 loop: CSVVSTYTEAFF. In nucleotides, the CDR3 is TGCAGCGTTGTTTCCACGTACACTGAAGCTTTCTTT.

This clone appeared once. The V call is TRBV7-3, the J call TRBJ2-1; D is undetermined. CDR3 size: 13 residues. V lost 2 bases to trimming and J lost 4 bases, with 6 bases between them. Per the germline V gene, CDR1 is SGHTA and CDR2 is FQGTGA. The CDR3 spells CASSLASYNEQFF. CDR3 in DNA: TGTGCCAGCAGCTTAGCCAGTTACAATGAGCAGTTCTTC. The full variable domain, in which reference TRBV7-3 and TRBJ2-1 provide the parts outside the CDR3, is GAGVSQTPSNKVTEKGKYVELRCDPISGHTALYWYRQSLGQGPEFLIYFQGTGAADDSGLPNDRFFAVRPEGSVSTLKIQRTERGDSAVYLCASSLASYNEQFFGPGTRLTVL.

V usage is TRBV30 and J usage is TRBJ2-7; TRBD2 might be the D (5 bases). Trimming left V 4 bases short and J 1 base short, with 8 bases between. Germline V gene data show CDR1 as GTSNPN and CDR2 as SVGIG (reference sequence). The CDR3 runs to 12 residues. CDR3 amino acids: CAWTTGSYEQYF. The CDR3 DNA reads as TGTGCCTGGACCACGGGGTCCTACGAGCAGTACTTC.

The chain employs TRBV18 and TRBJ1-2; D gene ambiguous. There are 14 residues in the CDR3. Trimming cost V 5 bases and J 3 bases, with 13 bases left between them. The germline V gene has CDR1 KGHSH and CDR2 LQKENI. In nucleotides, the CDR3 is TGTGCCAGCTCAACCTCCGACGGCTACTATGGCTACACCTTC. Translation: CASSTSDGYYGYTF.

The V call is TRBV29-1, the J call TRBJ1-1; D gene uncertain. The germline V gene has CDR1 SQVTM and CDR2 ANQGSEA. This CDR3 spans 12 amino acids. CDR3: CSGERGSTEAFF. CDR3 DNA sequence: TGCAGTGGGGAGCGGGGAAGCACTGAAGCTTTCTTT. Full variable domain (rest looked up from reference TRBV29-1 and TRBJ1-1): SAVISQKPSRDICQRGTSLTIQCQVDSQVTMMFWYRQQPGQSLTLIATANQGSEATYESGFVIDKFPISRPNLTFSTLTVSNMSPEDSSIYLCSGERGSTEAFFGQGTRLTVV.

CDR3 residues: CASSVGQHPSTDTQYF. CDR3 sequence (DNA): TGTGCCAGCAGCGTAGGCCAGCACCCTAGCACAGATACGCAGTATTTT. The chain employs TRBV9 and TRBJ2-3; D gene ambiguous. The CDR3 length is 16 residues. Trimming cost V 0 bases and J 0 bases, with 11 bases left between them. The germline V gene has CDR1 SGDLS and CDR2 YYNGEE.

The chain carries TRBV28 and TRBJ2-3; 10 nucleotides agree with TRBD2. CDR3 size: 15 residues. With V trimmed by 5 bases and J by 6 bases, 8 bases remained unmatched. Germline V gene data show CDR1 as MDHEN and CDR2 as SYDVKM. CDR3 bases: TGTGCCAGCAGTCAAGCGGGAGGGCCATTTGATACGCAGTATTTT. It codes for CASSQAGGPFDTQYF.

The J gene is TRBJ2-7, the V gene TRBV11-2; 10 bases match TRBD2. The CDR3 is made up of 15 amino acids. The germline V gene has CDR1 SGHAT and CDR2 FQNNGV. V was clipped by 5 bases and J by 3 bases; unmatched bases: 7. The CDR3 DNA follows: TGTGCCAGCAGCCGCGACCGGACTAGCGGCTACGAGCAGTACTTC. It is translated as CASSRDRTSGYEQYF.

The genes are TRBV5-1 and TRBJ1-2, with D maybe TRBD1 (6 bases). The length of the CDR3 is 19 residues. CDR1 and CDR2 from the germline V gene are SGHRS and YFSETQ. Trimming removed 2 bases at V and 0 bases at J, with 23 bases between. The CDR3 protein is CASSFVRGDTQTSNYGYTF. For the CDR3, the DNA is TGCGCCAGCAGCTTTGTTCGGGGGGACACCCAGACCTCTAACTATGGCTACACCTTC.

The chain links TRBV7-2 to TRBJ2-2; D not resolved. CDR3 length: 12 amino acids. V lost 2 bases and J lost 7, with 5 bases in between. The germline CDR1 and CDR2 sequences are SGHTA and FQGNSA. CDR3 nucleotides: TGTGCCAGCAGCTTAAATATCGGGGAGCTGTTTTTT. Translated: CASSLNIGELFF.

CDR3 sequence reads: CASSLPSGRQNYQETQYF. The CDR3 nucleotides read TGTGCCAGCAGCTTGCCATCTGGCAGGCAAAATTACCAAGAGACCCAGTACTTC. The chain is built from TRBV5-4 and TRBJ2-5; D is unresolved. The CDR3 is 18 residues long. CDR1 and CDR2 (germline): SGHNT, YYREEE (reference sequence). Trimming removed 1 base from V and 0 bases from J, with 19 bases in between.

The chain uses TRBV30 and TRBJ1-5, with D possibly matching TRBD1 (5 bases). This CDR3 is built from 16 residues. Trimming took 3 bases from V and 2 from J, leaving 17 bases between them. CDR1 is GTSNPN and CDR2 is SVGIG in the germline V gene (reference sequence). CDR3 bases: TGTGCCTGGAGCTCTTATCCCGGGGGAGGCAATCAGCCCCAGCATTTT. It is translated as CAWSSYPGGGNQPQHF. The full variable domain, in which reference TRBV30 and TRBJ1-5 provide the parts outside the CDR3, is SQTIHQWPATLVQPVGSPLSLECTVEGTSNPNLYWYRQAAGRGLQLLFYSVGIGQISSEVPQNLSASRPQDRQFILSSKKLLLSDSGFYLCAWSSYPGGGNQPQHFGDGTRLSIL.

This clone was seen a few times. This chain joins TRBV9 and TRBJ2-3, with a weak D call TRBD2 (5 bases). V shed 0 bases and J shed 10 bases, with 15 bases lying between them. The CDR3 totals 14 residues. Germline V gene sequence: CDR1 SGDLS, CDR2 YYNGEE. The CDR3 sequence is CASSVDPADPSQYF. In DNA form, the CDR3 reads TGTGCCAGCAGCGTAGATCCAGCGGACCCTTCGCAGTATTTT.

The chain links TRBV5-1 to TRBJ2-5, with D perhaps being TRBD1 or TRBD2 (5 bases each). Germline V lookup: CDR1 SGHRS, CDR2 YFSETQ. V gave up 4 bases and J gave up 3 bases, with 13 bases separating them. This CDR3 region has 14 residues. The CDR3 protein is CASSPGAAKETQYF. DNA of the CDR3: TGCGCCAGCAGCCCCGGGGCAGCTAAAGAGACCCAGTACTTC.

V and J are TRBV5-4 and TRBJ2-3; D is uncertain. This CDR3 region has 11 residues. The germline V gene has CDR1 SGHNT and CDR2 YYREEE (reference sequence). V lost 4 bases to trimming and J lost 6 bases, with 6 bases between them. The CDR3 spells CASSVSDTQYF. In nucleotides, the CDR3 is TGTGCCAGCAGCGTGTCGGATACGCAGTATTTT.